This T cell receptor beta chain is drawn from a study of T cell responses to AZD1222 COVID-19 vaccine. Germline V gives CDR1 SNHLY, CDR2 FYNNEI. V gave up 8 bases and J gave up 2 bases, with 2 bases separating them. This CDR3 contains 10 residues. Assay used: immunoSEQ multiplex PCR; TCRdb lists only in-frame clones, some missing. This sample has approximately 70,000 clones, with 75% to 85% found just once. This material consisted of peripheral blood, taken 28 days after the second AZD1222 dose. V gene TRBV2 combines with J gene TRBJ2-3; no clear D gene. This clonotype was obtained from an adult who received the AZD1222 COVID-19 vaccine. CDR3 sequence (DNA): TGTGCCAGCCTCACAGATACGCAGTATTTT. The encoded protein is CASLTDTQYF.